Each of the 16 T cell receptor beta chains below was sequenced from the same sample in a study of long-term antiretroviral therapy in people with HIV (dated by TCRdb to about 2022). Sequencing of the TRB variable region was done with the immunoSEQ hsTCRB v3.0 assay at survey level resolution. The table comes from immuneACCESS by way of TCRdb, which keeps in-frame sequences with V and J called. Part of the clones is missing from these tables; in studies checked, under half for an unresolved V gene and the rest for unknown reasons. A total of roughly 29,000 clones appear in this sample, about 95% of them only once. The ten most abundant clones make up 6.5% to 10% of the sample. Sequencing used unsorted PBMCs, obtained approximately 6.1 years after starting antiretroviral therapy. Receptors originate from a man aged 25 to 45 with HIV.

This rearrangement joins TRBV5-1 to TRBJ2-7; possibly TRBD2 for D (5 bases). CDR1 and CDR2 from the germline V gene are SGHRS and YFSETQ. Trimming left V 7 bases short and J 2 bases short, with 13 bases between. The CDR3 totals 13 residues. CDR3 sequence: CASSGLRAYEQYF. CDR3 in DNA: TGCGCCAGCTCGGGTCTGAGGGCCTACGAGCAGTACTTC.

This rearrangement joins TRBV2 to TRBJ2-2, with 12 bases fitting TRBD2. CDR1 and CDR2 from the germline V gene are SNHLY and FYNNEI. Unmatched junction bases numbered 7, after V lost 6 bases and J lost 2 bases. The CDR3 consists of 17 residues. This CDR3 is CASSLRTSGVNTGELFF. CDR3 nucleotides: TGTGCCAGCAGCCTGAGGACTAGCGGGGTTAACACCGGGGAGCTGTTTTTT.

This chain links TRBV27 with TRBJ2-7; 11 nucleotides agree with TRBD1. With V trimmed by 3 bases and J by 4 bases, 2 bases remained unmatched. Germline CDR1 is MNHEY and CDR2 is SMNVEV (reference sequence). The CDR3 covers 14 residues. CDR3 residues: CASSFGTGGYEQYF. Written as DNA, the CDR3 is TGTGCCAGCAGTTTTGGGACAGGGGGTTACGAGCAGTACTTC.

The chain links TRBV7-3 to TRBJ1-1; D is ambiguous. This CDR3 is 12 amino acids long. Trimming cost V 4 bases and J 6 bases, with 9 bases left between them. In germline, CDR1 is SGHTA, CDR2 FQGTGA. The chain's CDR3 is CASSSRVAEAFF. The CDR3 coding sequence is TGTGCCAGCAGCTCGAGGGTGGCTGAAGCTTTCTTT.

The chain carries TRBV7-6 and TRBJ2-7; 11 bases are a match to TRBD2. The CDR3 sequence is 16 residues long. Germline V lookup: CDR1 SGHVS, CDR2 FNYEAQ. J lost 1 base, V lost 5 bases, and 7 bases had no gene match. The CDR3, as DNA: TGTGCCAGCAGCCCCCAAGGGACTAGCGGTTCCTACGAGCAGTACTTC. This gives the protein CASSPQGTSGSYEQYF.

The chain is built from TRBV15 and TRBJ2-7; maybe TRBD1 (6 bases). Germline V CDR1 and CDR2: LNHNV, YYDKDF (reference sequence). V lost 4 bases to trimming and J lost 6 bases, with 10 bases between them. This CDR3 is built from 12 residues. This CDR3 reads CATSIQGREQYF. The CDR3 DNA sequence: TGTGCCACCAGCATACAGGGCCGCGAGCAGTACTTC.

V usage is TRBV19 and J usage is TRBJ2-1; TRBD2 agrees at 7 bases. Germline loops: CDR1 LNHDA, CDR2 SQIVND (reference sequence). V lost 5 bases and J lost 8; bases outside the gene matches: 3. There are 12 residues in the CDR3. The CDR3 spells CASSWTRHEQFF. CDR3 DNA sequence: TGTGCCAGTAGTTGGACTAGACATGAGCAGTTCTTC.

The V and J genes are TRBV7-9 and TRBJ1-1, with a weak D call TRBD1 (6 bases). Germline CDR1 SEHNR, CDR2 FQNEAQ (reference sequence). V lost 2 bases and J 3 bases, leaving 7 bases between the germline ends. The CDR3 sequence is 13 residues long. CDR3 coding DNA: TGTGCCAGCAGCTTACAGGGGTACACTGAAGCTTTCTTT. It translates to CASSLQGYTEAFF.

V and J are TRBV19 and TRBJ1-1; D not resolved. The CDR3 has 16 residues. V was pared by 1 base and J by 5 bases, with 17 bases between. Germline CDR1 reads LNHDA; CDR2 reads SQIVND (reference sequence). DNA of the CDR3: TGTGCCAGTAGTATAGTTCTTACGCCGACTAAGACTGAAGCTTTCTTT. Translating it yields CASSIVLTPTKTEAFF.

This rearrangement joins TRBV12-5 to TRBJ2-1; TRBD2 might be the D (5 bases). The CDR3 extends over 13 amino acids. Per germline, CDR1 LGHNT and CDR2 FRNRAP. The V gene lost 1 base and the J gene lost 10 bases, with 11 bases spanning the gap. CDR3 sequence reads: CASGLGTFGEQFF. DNA of the CDR3: TGTGCTAGTGGTTTGGGGACTTTTGGGGAGCAGTTCTTC. Drawing the rest from reference TRBV12-5 and TRBJ2-1, the complete variable domain is DARVTQTPRHKVTEMGQEVTMRCQPILGHNTVFWYRQTMMQGLELLAYFRNRAPLDDSGMPKDRFSAEMPDATLATLKIQPSEPRDSAVYFCASGLGTFGEQFFGPGTRLTVL.

In this sample, this clone turned up once. This chain links TRBV19 with TRBJ1-2, with D possibly being TRBD1 (6 bases). Germline V gene sequence: CDR1 LNHDA, CDR2 SQIVND (reference sequence). V lost 5 bases, J lost 3 bases, and 13 bases lay in between. This CDR3 has 14 residues. Written as DNA, the CDR3 is TGTGCCAGTAGTCCGGACAGAACTGACTATGGCTACACCTTC. Translating it yields CASSPDRTDYGYTF.

V is TRBV4-2 and J is TRBJ2-7; D could derive from TRBD1 or TRBD2 (6 bases each). Germline loops: CDR1 LGHNA, CDR2 YNFKEQ. Trimming left V 3 bases short and J 7 bases short, with 22 bases between. This CDR3 spans 16 amino acids. DNA for the CDR3: TGTGCCAGCAGCCAGGTTCCCAAGGGGGGCTCTAAAGAGCAGTACTTC. Amino acids: CASSQVPKGGSKEQYF.

J is TRBJ2-1 and V is TRBV4-3, with D unclear. There are 15 residues in the CDR3. V was cut by 0 bases and J by 4 bases, with 10 bases left in between. The V gene's germline CDR1 is LGHNA and CDR2 YSLEER. The CDR3 DNA is TGCGCCAGCAGCCAAGATAGGACGGTATACAATGAGCAGTTCTTC. Translated: CASSQDRTVYNEQFF.

The V and J genes are TRBV28 and TRBJ1-5, with D unresolved. This CDR3 has 11 residues. The V gene's germline CDR1 is MDHEN and CDR2 SYDVKM. V was pared by 8 bases and J by 6 bases, with 8 bases between. The CDR3 spells CASGYGQPQHF. CDR3 bases: TGTGCCAGCGGGTATGGTCAGCCCCAGCATTTT.

The CDR3 loop reads CASSVGGLDNQPQHF. For the CDR3, the DNA is TGTGCCAGCAGCGTAGGGGGTTTGGACAATCAGCCCCAGCATTTT. V gene TRBV9 combines with J gene TRBJ1-5; D unresolved. V dropped 0 bases and J dropped 3 bases, with 10 bases sitting between them. The CDR3 is 15 amino acids. The germline V gene has CDR1 SGDLS and CDR2 YYNGEE.

A single count supports this clone. The genes are TRBV9 and TRBJ2-1; 9 bases align to TRBD2. V dropped 2 bases and J dropped 7; count of bases not matched to a gene: 16. The CDR3 consists of 18 residues. Germline CDR1 reads SGDLS; CDR2 reads YYNGEE. The CDR3 sequence: CASSVSYAAGGGMNEQFF. The CDR3 DNA reads TGTGCCAGCAGCGTTAGTTACGCCGCGGGAGGGGGGATGAATGAGCAGTTCTTC.